The clone carrying this T cell receptor (beta chain) turned up a few times. After removal of 3 bases from V and 3 bases from J, the junction contained 0 bases not matched to a gene. In germline, CDR1 is SGHTA, CDR2 FQGNSA. CDR3 length: 14 residues. This entry belongs to a study of T cells in localized non-small cell lung cancer. Assay used: immunoSEQ multiplex PCR; TCRdb lists only in-frame clones, some missing. The profile covers thousands of clones, with 85% appearing a single time and approximately 9% taken by the ten largest. J is TRBJ1-3 and V is TRBV7-2; the match to TRBD1 covers 9 bases. The sequence was obtained from a woman aged 35 to 70 with stage II lung adenocarcinoma. The sequences come from PBMCs, collected before any cancer treatment. As DNA, the CDR3 is TGTGCCAGCAGCTTGACAGGGGGTGGAAACACCATATATTTT. Translated, it gives CASSLTGGGNTIYF.